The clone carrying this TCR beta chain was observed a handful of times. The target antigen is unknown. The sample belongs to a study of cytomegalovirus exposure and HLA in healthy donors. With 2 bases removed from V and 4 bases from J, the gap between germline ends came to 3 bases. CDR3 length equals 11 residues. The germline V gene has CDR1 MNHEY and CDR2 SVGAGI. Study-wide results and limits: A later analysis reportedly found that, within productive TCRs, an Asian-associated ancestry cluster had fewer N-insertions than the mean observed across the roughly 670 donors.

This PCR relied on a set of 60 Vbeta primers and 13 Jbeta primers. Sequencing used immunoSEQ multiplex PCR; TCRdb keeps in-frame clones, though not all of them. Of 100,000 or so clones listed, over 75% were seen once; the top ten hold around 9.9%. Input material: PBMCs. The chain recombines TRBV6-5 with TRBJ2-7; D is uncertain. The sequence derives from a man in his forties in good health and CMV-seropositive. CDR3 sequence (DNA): TGTGCCAGCAGTTACCATTACGAGCAGTACTTC. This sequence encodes CASSYHYEQYF.